This entry concerns a single T cell receptor (beta chain). In TCRdb, the RT-PCR reads were re-called with MiXCR into one record per CDR3 protein. The data contain 150,000 to 250,000 distinct CDR3 sequences, about 40% of them seen just once; the ten biggest clones take up less than 40%. This CDR3 spans 15 amino acids. CDR1 and CDR2 from the germline V gene are SEHNR and FQNEAQ (reference sequence). V was pared by 5 bases and J by 8 bases, with 8 bases of the junction left unmatched. These data are taken from a study of patients and donors after allogeneic stem cell transplantation. This sequence originates from a human donor who was either an allogeneic HSCT recipient or a stem cell or donor lymphocyte infusion donor (not recorded which). It is not recorded whose cells these are; they may come from a transplant donor. Sequencing was performed on blood, either unsorted or a sorted T cell fraction (not recorded which). This chain links TRBV7-9 with TRBJ1-4, with TRBD1 matching 10 bases. CDR3 amino acids: CASSPHWTGGEKLFF. CDR3 coding DNA: TGTGCCAGCAGCCCGCATTGGACAGGGGGAGAAAAACTGTTTTTT.